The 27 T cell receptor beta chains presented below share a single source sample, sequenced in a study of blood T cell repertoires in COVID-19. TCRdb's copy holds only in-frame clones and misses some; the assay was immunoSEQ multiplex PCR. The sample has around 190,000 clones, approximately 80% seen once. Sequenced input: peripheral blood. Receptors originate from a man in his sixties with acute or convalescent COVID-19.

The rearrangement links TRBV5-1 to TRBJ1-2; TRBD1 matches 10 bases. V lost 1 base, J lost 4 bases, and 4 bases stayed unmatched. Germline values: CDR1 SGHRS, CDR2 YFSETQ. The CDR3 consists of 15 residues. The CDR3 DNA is TGCGCCAGCAGCTTGCGGGACAGGGGTACCTATGGCTACACCTTC. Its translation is CASSLRDRGTYGYTF.

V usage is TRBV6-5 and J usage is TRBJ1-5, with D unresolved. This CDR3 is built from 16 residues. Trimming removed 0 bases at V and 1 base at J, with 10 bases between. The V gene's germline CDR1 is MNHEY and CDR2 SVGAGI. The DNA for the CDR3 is TGTGCCAGCAGTTACTCGTCATCCGGGAGCAATCAGCCCCAGCATTTT. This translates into CASSYSSSGSNQPQHF.

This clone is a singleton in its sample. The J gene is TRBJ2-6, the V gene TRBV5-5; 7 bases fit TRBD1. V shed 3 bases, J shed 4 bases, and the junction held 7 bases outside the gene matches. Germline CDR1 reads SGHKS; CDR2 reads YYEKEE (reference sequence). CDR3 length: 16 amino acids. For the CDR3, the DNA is TGTGCCAGCAGCTCTCTCAGGGGGTTGGGGGCCAACGTCCTGACTTTC. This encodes CASSSLRGLGANVLTF. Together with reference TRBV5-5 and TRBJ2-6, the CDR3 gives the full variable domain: DAGVTQSPTHLIKTRGQQVTLRCSPISGHKSVSWYQQVLGQGPQFIFQYYEKEERGRGNFPDRFSARQFPNYSSELNVNALLLGDSALYLCASSSLRGLGANVLTFGAGSRLTVL.

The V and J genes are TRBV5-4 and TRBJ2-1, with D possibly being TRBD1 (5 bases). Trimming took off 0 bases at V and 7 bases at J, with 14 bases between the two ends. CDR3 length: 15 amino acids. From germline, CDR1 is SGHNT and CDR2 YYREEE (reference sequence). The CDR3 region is CASSLGQTLQNEQFF. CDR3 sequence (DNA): TGTGCCAGCAGCTTGGGACAGACACTACAGAATGAGCAGTTCTTC.

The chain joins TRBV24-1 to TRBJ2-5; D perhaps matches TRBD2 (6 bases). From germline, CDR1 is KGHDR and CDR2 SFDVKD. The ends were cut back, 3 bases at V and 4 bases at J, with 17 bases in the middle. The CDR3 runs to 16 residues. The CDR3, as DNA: TGTGCCACCAGTGATATCCGGCAGGAGGGTCGAGAGACCCAGTACTTC. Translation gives CATSDIRQEGRETQYF.

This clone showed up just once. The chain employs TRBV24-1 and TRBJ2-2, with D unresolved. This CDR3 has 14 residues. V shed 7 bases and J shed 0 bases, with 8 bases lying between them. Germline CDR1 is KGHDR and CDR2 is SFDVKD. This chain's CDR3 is CATRGVANTGELFF. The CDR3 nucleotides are TGTGCCACCAGGGGCGTGGCGAACACCGGGGAGCTGTTTTTT.

This chain's CDR3 is CAGKRNGVDEAFF. Written as DNA, the CDR3 is TGTGCCGGCAAACGAAACGGGGTCGATGAAGCTTTCTTT. The rearrangement joins TRBV30 to TRBJ1-1; D gene unclear. From germline, CDR1 is GTSNPN and CDR2 SVGIG (reference sequence). Trimming removed 8 bases at V and 7 bases at J, with 20 bases between. This CDR3 spans 13 amino acids.

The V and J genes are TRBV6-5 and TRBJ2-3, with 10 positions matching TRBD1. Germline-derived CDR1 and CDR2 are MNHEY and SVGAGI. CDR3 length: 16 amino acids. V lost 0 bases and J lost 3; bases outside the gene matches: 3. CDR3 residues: CASSYSLDRGTDTQYF. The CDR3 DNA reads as TGTGCCAGCAGTTACTCATTGGACAGGGGGACAGATACGCAGTATTTT.

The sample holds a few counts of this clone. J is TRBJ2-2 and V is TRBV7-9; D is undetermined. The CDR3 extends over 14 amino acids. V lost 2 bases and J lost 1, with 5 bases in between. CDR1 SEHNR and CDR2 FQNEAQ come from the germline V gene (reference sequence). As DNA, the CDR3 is TGTGCCAGCAGCTTATCAGGGAACACCGGGGAGCTGTTTTTT. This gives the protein CASSLSGNTGELFF.

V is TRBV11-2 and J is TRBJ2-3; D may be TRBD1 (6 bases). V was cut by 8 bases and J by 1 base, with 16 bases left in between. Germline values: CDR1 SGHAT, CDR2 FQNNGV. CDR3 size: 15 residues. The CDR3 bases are TGTGCCAGCGCCGGGGACATATGGGGCACAGATACGCAGTATTTT. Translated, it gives CASAGDIWGTDTQYF.

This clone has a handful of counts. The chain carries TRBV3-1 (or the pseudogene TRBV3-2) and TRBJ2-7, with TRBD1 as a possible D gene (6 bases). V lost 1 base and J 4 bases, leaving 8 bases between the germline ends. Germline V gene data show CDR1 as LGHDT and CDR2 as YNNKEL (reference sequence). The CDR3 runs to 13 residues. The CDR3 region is CASSQVGQYEQYF. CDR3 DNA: TGTGCCAGCAGCCAAGTCGGACAGTACGAGCAGTACTTC.

The CDR3 DNA reads as TGCGCCAGCCGTGAGTTGGAGGTACGCAATGAGCAGTTCTTC. Translated, it gives CASRELEVRNEQFF. The chain combines TRBV5-1 with TRBJ2-1; tentative D call: TRBD2 (5 bases). CDR3 size: 14 residues. Germline loops: CDR1 SGHRS, CDR2 YFSETQ. The V end was cut by 7 bases, the J end by 6 bases, with 17 bases between.

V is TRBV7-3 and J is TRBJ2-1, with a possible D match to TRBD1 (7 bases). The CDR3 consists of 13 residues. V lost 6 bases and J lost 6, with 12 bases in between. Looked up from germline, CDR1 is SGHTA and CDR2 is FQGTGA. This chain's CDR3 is CASREGAGNEQFF. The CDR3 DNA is TGTGCCAGCAGGGAGGGGGCCGGCAATGAGCAGTTCTTC.

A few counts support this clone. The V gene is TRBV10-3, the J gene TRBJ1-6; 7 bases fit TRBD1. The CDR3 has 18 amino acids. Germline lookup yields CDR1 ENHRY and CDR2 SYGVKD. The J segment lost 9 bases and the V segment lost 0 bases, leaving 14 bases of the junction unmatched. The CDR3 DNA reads TGTGCCATCAGTGAGTCGCCGAATAGACAGGGTTACGTTTCACCCCTCCACTTT. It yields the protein CAISESPNRQGYVSPLHF.

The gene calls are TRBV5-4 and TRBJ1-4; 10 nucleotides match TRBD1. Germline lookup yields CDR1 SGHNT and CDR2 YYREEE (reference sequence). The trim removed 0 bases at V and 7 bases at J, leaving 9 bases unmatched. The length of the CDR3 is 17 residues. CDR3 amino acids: CASSLGLVGDRGEKLFF. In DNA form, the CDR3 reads TGTGCCAGCAGCTTGGGACTCGTTGGGGACAGGGGTGAAAAACTGTTTTTT.

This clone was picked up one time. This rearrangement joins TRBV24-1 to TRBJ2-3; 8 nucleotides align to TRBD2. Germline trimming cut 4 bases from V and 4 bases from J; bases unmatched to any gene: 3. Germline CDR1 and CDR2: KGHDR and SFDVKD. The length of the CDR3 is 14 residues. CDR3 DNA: TGTGCCACCAGTGAATCGGGGGGGGCAGATACGCAGTATTTT. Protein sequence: CATSESGGADTQYF.

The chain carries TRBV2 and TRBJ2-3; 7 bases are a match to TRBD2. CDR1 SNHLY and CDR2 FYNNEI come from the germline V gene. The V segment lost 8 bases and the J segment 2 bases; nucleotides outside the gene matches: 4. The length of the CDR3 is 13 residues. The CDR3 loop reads CASGRENTDTQYF. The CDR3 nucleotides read TGTGCCAGCGGGCGGGAGAACACAGATACGCAGTATTTT.

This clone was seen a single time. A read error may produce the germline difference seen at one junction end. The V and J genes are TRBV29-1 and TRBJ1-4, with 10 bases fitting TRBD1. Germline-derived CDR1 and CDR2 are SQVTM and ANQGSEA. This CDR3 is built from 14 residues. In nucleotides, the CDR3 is TGCAGCGTCGAAGGGACAGGGGAGAATGAAAAACTGTTTTTT. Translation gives CSVEGTGENEKLFF. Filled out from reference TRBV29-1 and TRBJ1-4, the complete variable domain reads SAVISQKPSRDICQRGTSLTIQCQVDSQVTMMFWYRQQPGQSLTLIATANQGSEATYESGFVIDKFPISRPNLTFSTLTVSNMSPEDSSIYLCSVEGTGENEKLFFGSGTQLSVL.

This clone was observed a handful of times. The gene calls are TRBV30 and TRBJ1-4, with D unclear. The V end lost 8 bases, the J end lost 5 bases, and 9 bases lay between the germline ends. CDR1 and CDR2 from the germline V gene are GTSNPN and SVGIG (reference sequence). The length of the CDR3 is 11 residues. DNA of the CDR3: TGTGCCCGAGGGAGGAATGAAAAACTGTTTTTT. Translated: CARGRNEKLFF.

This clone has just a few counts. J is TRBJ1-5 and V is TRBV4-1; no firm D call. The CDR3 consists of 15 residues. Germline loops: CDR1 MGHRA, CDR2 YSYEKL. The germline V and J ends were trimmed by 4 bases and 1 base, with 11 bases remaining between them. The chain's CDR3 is CASSRSSLSNQPQHF. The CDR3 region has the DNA TGCGCCAGCAGCCGATCTAGCCTCAGCAATCAGCCCCAGCATTTT.

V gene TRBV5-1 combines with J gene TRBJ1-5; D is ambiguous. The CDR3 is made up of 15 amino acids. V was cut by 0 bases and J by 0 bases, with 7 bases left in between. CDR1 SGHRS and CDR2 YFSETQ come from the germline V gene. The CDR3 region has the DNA TGCGCCAGCAGCTTGGATAGAAATAGCAATCAGCCCCAGCATTTT. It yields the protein CASSLDRNSNQPQHF.

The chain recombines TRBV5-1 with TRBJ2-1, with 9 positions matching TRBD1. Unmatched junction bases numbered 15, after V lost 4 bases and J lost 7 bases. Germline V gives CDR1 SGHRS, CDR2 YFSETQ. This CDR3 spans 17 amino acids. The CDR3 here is CASSPSTGQGFGNEQFF. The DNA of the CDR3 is TGCGCCAGCAGCCCATCCACGGGACAGGGCTTTGGAAATGAGCAGTTCTTC.

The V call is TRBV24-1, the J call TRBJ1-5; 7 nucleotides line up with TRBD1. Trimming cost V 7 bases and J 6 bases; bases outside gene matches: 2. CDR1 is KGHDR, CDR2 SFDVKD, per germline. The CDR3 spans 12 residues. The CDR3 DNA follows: TGTGCCACCAGCGAGGGGGCTCAGCCCCAGCATTTT. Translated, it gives CATSEGAQPQHF.

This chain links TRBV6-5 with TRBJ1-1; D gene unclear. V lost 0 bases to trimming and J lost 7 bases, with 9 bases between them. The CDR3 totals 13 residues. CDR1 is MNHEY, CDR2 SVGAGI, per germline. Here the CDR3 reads CASSYSPRDEAFF. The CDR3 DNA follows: TGTGCCAGCAGTTACTCTCCCCGAGATGAAGCTTTCTTT.

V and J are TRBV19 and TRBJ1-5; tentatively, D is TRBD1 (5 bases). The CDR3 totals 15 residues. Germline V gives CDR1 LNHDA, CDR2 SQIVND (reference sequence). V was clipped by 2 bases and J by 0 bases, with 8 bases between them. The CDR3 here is CASSIQGSSNQPQHF. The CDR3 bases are TGTGCCAGTAGTATACAGGGATCTAGCAATCAGCCCCAGCATTTT.

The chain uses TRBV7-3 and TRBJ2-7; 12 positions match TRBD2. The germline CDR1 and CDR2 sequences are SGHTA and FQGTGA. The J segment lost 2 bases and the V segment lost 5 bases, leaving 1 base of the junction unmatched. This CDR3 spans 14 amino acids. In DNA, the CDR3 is TGTGCCAGCAGCCTAGCGGGGGGGCCCTACGAGCAGTACTTC. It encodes CASSLAGGPYEQYF.

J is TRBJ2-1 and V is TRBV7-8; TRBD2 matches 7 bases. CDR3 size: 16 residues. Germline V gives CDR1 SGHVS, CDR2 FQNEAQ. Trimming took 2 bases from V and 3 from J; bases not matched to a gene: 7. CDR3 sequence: CASSLQETSIYNEQFF. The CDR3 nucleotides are TGTGCCAGCAGCTTACAAGAGACTAGCATCTACAATGAGCAGTTCTTC.